This TCR beta chain was sequenced during a study of cytomegalovirus exposure and HLA in healthy donors. The study, taken as a whole, reports: In a later analysis, CMV-associated beta chains were mostly HLA-associated, it appeared.

PCR involved 60 Vbeta and 13 Jbeta primers. Clones were sequenced by immunoSEQ multiplex PCR, and TCRdb holds only the in-frame ones, with some missing. The sample has tens of thousands of clones. The CDR3 sequence is 14 residues long. Trimming stripped 5 bases from V and 4 bases from J, with 14 bases between. Germline V gene sequence: CDR1 SGHTA, CDR2 FQGTGA. Regarding this clone: The antigen remains undetermined.

The specimen was PBMCs. The sequence came from a woman aged 30 to 39 in good health and CMV-seronegative. The chain uses TRBV7-3 and TRBJ1-2; tentatively, D is TRBD1 (6 bases). The CDR3 sequence: CASSLSGTRYGYTF. In DNA, the CDR3 is TGTGCCAGCAGCCTGTCCGGGACACGCTATGGCTACACCTTC.